This TCR beta chain was profiled in a study of cytomegalovirus exposure and HLA in healthy donors. The CDR3 consists of 14 residues. CDR1 ENHRY and CDR2 SYGVKD come from the germline V gene. V lost 3 bases and J lost 4; bases outside the gene matches: 4. Vbeta (60) and Jbeta (13) primers were used in the PCR. Some clones are missing from TCRdb's copy, which holds only in-frame ones; the method was immunoSEQ multiplex PCR. Among 85,000 to 120,000 clones listed, 75% were seen once. On this clone: The antigen is unknown.

Whole-study results and caveats: Under in vitro conditions, three CMV-associated chains were confirmed as specific for CMV antigens. V- and J-gene trimming in TCR beta was tied to a missense DCLRE1C variant by an analysis performed later.

The clonotype originates from a male donor in good health and CMV-seropositive. The rearrangement uses TRBV10-3 and TRBJ2-7, with TRBD1 matching 9 bases. The sequencing input was PBMCs. The CDR3 protein is CAISEGQGPYEQYF. CDR3 nucleotide sequence: TGTGCCATCAGTGAAGGACAGGGGCCTTACGAGCAGTACTTC.